This T cell receptor beta chain was identified during a study of cytomegalovirus exposure and HLA in healthy donors. Study conclusions and caveats: CMV serostatus was the only immune exposure information that was available.

Primers for the PCR totalled 60 Vbeta and 13 Jbeta. Libraries were prepared by immunoSEQ multiplex PCR; TCRdb keeps only in-frame clonotypes and omits some of them. Among tens of thousands of clones listed, about 87% were seen once. As to this clone: The antigen is not known.

Germline assignment: CDR1 SGHDT and CDR2 YYEEEE. This CDR3 spans 15 amino acids. V lost 0 bases, J lost 5 bases, and 6 bases stayed unmatched. This TCR was sampled from a man between 18 and 35 years old in good health and CMV-seronegative. The sample taken for sequencing was PBMCs. This rearrangement joins TRBV5-6 to TRBJ2-7; TRBD2 aligns across 9 bases. The CDR3 region is CASSLVGLASHEQYF. CDR3 in DNA: TGTGCCAGCAGCTTGGTTGGACTAGCGAGCCACGAGCAGTACTTC.